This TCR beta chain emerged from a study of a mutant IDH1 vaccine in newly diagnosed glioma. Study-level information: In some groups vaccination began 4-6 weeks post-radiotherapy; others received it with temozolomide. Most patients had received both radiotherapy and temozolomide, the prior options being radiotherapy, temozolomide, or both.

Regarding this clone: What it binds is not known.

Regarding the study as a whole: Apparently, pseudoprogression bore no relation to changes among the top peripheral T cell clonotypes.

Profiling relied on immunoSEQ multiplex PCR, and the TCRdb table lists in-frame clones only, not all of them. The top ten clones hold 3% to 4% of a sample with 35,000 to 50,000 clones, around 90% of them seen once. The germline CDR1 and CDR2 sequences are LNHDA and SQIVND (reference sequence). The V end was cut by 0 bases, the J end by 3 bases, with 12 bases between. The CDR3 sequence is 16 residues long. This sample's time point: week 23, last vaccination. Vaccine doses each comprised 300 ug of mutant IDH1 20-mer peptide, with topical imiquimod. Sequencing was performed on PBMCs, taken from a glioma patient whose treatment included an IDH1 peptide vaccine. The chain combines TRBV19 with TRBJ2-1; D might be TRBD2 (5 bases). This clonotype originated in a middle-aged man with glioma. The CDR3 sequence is CASSIDRRAYYNEQFF. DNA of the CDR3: TGTGCCAGTAGTATAGATCGGCGGGCCTACTACAATGAGCAGTTCTTC.